The source of this T cell receptor beta chain is a study of T cells in tumors after PD-1 blockade. Study at large: During anti-PD-1 treatment, some patients continued daily vismodegib 150 mg. Notes on the study in general: Some novel exhausted tumor clones appeared in pre-treatment blood, suggesting peripheral recruitment.

Germline V lookup: CDR1 SGHNT, CDR2 YENEEA. This CDR3 is built from 15 residues. V was clipped by 4 bases and J by 0 bases; unmatched bases: 4. Measured with immunoSEQ multiplex PCR; TCRdb has only the in-frame clones, and not every one. This repertoire shows approximately 47,000 clones, 65% to 85% found once; its top ten account for about 3.8%. This clone was seen once. Its matching antigen is unknown. This sequence joins TRBV11-3 and TRBJ2-3, with 7 bases identical to TRBD1. The clonotype comes from a human donor with basal cell carcinoma. The sequenced sample was PBMCs, obtained before anti-PD-1 treatment. Here the CDR3 reads CASSSRDSSTDTQYF. As DNA, the CDR3 is TGTGCCAGCAGCTCCCGGGACAGTAGCACAGATACGCAGTATTTT.